This passage covers 18 T cell receptor beta chains from one sample sequenced in a study of CD8 T cells in ankylosing spondylitis. Notes on the study in general: A TCR beta motif of seven or eight highly homologous variants appeared characteristic of ankylosing spondylitis blood.

These receptors' targets are unknown. From the 5' RACE reads, TCRdb called clonotypes with MiXCR, one entry per CDR3 protein. The sample lists 750,000 to 850,000 distinct CDR3 sequences, 12% seen once, with around 0.51% in the top ten. Material: blood, either unsorted or a sorted T cell fraction (not recorded which). All receptors derive from a male donor with ankylosing spondylitis.

V gene TRBV14 combines with J gene TRBJ1-1, with D possibly TRBD1 on 6 matching bases. V gave up 0 bases and J gave up 11 bases, with 10 bases separating them. The V gene's germline CDR1 is SGHDN and CDR2 FVKESK. The CDR3 has 12 residues. CDR3: CASSQDFQGAFF. CDR3 nucleotide sequence: TGTGCCAGCAGCCAAGATTTCCAGGGGGCTTTCTTT. The complete variable domain, with remaining parts taken from reference TRBV14 and TRBJ1-1, reads EAGVTQFPSHSVIEKGQTVTLRCDPISGHDNLYWYRRVMGKEIKFLLHFVKESKQDESGMPNNRFLAERTGGTYSTLKVQPAELEDSGVYFCASSQDFQGAFFGQGTRLTVV.

The chain combines TRBV20-1 with TRBJ2-3, with 11 bases identical to TRBD2. The germline V gene has CDR1 DFQATT and CDR2 SNEGSKA (reference sequence). The CDR3 contains 15 residues. The CDR3 loop is CRSTSGASGVDTQYF. The CDR3, as DNA: TGCAGATCGACTAGCGGGGCCTCAGGGGTGGATACGCAGTATTTT.

This clonotype was seen a handful of times. The gene calls are TRBV20-1 and TRBJ2-5, with 7 bases identical to TRBD2. J lost 2 bases, V lost 8 bases, and 8 bases had no gene match. CDR1 and CDR2 from the germline V gene are DFQATT and SNEGSKA (reference sequence). CDR3 length: 13 residues. As DNA, the CDR3 is TGCAGTTATGTAACGGGAGGACAAGAGACCCAGTACTTC. Its translation is CSYVTGGQETQYF.

This clonotype was detected only once. The CDR3 protein is CASSYSLLRIEQFF. Written as DNA, the CDR3 is TGTGCCAGCAGTTACTCGTTACTACGGATTGAGCAGTTCTTC. V gene TRBV6-5 combines with J gene TRBJ2-1; D uncertain. With 0 bases removed from V and 9 bases from J, the gap between germline ends came to 12 bases. The CDR3 totals 14 residues. In germline, CDR1 is MNHEY, CDR2 SVGAGI.

This clonotype was seen only a few times. CDR3 sequence (DNA): TGTGCCAGCAGTGAGGGACAGGACGTCCAGCAGTACTTC. It specifies CASSEGQDVQQYF. This chain connects TRBV6-1 to TRBJ2-7, with 8 bases identical to TRBD1. Per germline, CDR1 MNHNS and CDR2 SASEGT. The CDR3 length is 13 residues. Trimming took 3 bases from V and 8 from J; bases not matched to a gene: 6.

The genes are TRBV7-2 and TRBJ1-2; 8 nucleotides line up with TRBD1. Germline CDR1 SGHTA, CDR2 FQGNSA. This CDR3 has 15 residues. V gave up 0 bases and J gave up 8 bases; unmatched junction bases: 8. DNA of the CDR3: TGTGCCAGCAGCTTAGCAACAGGGGGTGCCGGAGGCTACACCTTC. Translation gives CASSLATGGAGGYTF.

The chain links TRBV10-3 to TRBJ2-3, with 12 bases aligning to TRBD2. The trim removed 4 bases at V and 0 bases at J, leaving 5 bases unmatched. The germline V gene has CDR1 ENHRY and CDR2 SYGVKD. The CDR3 loop spans 17 amino acids. Here the CDR3 DNA reads TGTGCCATCAGTGCGAGACTAGCGGGGGCTAGCACAGATACGCAGTATTTT. This encodes CAISARLAGASTDTQYF.

J is TRBJ1-6 and V is TRBV9; D may be TRBD1 (5 bases). The CDR3 length is 13 residues. From germline, CDR1 is SGDLS and CDR2 YYNGEE. Trimming cost V 4 bases and J 13 bases, with 15 bases left between them. The CDR3 loop is CASSTGLRLPLHF. The CDR3 DNA follows: TGTGCCAGCAGCACGGGACTCCGGTTGCCCCTCCACTTT.

This clonotype occurred a few times. V is TRBV6-2 or TRBV6-3 and J is TRBJ2-1; no firm D call. CDR3 length: 14 amino acids. V lost 6 bases, J lost 0 bases, and 9 bases lay in between. Looked up from germline, CDR1 is MNHEY and CDR2 is SVGEGT. The DNA for the CDR3 is TGTGCCAGCAGCAGACTGGGCTCCTACAATGAGCAGTTCTTC. It is translated as CASSRLGSYNEQFF.

The chain couples TRBV5-6 to TRBJ1-2; D unresolved. The V gene's germline CDR1 is SGHDT and CDR2 YYEEEE. V lost 2 bases, J lost 4 bases, and 9 bases lay in between. The CDR3 sequence is 13 residues long. In DNA, the CDR3 is TGTGCCAGCAGCTTATTCGGAGGCTATGGCTACACCTTC. Amino acids: CASSLFGGYGYTF.

The sample holds a few counts of this clonotype. V is TRBV20-1 and J is TRBJ2-5; no clear D gene. CDR1 is DFQATT and CDR2 is SNEGSKA in the germline V gene (reference sequence). V lost 2 bases, J lost 1 base, and 8 bases lay in between. CDR3 length: 13 amino acids. This CDR3 is CSARLGIQETQYF. The CDR3 nucleotides are TGCAGTGCTAGATTAGGAATCCAAGAGACCCAGTACTTC.

This clonotype was observed a handful of times. This sequence joins TRBV2 and TRBJ2-3; D not resolved. CDR1 SNHLY and CDR2 FYNNEI come from the germline V gene. The CDR3 sequence is 13 residues long. V was cut by 8 bases and J by 0 bases, with 9 bases left in between. The DNA of the CDR3 is TGTGCCAGCCGGACCCTTAGCACAGATACGCAGTATTTT. Translating it yields CASRTLSTDTQYF.

This clonotype has just a few counts. The rearrangement joins TRBV10-3 to TRBJ2-5, with D possibly being TRBD1 (5 bases). Per germline, CDR1 ENHRY and CDR2 SYGVKD. Trimming cost V 6 bases and J 5 bases, with 16 bases left between them. The CDR3 has 14 residues. CDR3 nucleotide sequence: TGTGCCATCAGCGGTAGACCTAGGGGCGAGACCCAGTACTTC. Translation: CAISGRPRGETQYF.

The gene calls are TRBV12-3 or TRBV12-4 and TRBJ2-7, with D tentatively TRBD1 or TRBD2 (5 bases each). This CDR3 region has 13 residues. V was shortened by 5 bases and J by 3 bases, with 11 bases between the two germline ends. In DNA, the CDR3 is TGTGCCAGCAGTCCCGGGACGTACTACGAGCAGTACTTC. Amino acid sequence: CASSPGTYYEQYF.

This clonotype appeared a few times. J is TRBJ1-4 and V is TRBV29-1, with TRBD1 matching 8 bases. The junction had 16 bases not matched to a gene; V was cut back by 6 bases and J by 10 bases. CDR3 length equals 15 residues. Germline V gene lookup returns CDR1 SQVTM and CDR2 ANQGSEA. CDR3 coding DNA: TGCAGCGTCTCCCGGGGGGGGACAGGTGAAAGAAAACTGTTTTTT. Amino acids: CSVSRGGTGERKLFF.

As concerns this clonotype: At one end, the junction sequence differs from germline, possibly due to a read error. The V call is TRBV3-1, the J call TRBJ1-6, with D unclear. The CDR3 has 11 amino acids. The germline CDR1 and CDR2 sequences are LGHDT and YNNKEL (reference sequence). CDR3 DNA: TGTGCCAGCAGCCTTGGCGGACCCATCCACTTT. This encodes CASSLGGPIHF. The full variable domain, rest sourced from reference TRBV3-1 and TRBJ1-6, is DTAVSQTPKYLVTQMGNDKSIKCEQNLGHDTMYWYKQDSKKFLKIMFSYNNKELIINETVPNRFSPKSPDKAHLNLHINSLELGDSAVYFCASSLGGPIHFGNGTRLTVT.

This clonotype was recorded a few times. CDR3 region: CASSPQPQGAGGYTF. CDR3 bases: TGTGCCAGCAGCCCCCAACCCCAGGGAGCGGGAGGCTACACCTTC. The chain uses TRBV7-2 and TRBJ1-2; D possibly corresponds to TRBD1 (5 bases). V was trimmed by 5 bases and J by 8 bases, leaving 21 bases between them. The CDR3 runs to 15 residues. Looked up from germline, CDR1 is SGHTA and CDR2 is FQGNSA.

This chain joins TRBV28 and TRBJ1-5, with TRBD1 identical over 7 bases. The CDR3 runs 20 residues. The germline CDR1 and CDR2 sequences are MDHEN and SYDVKM. V gave up 7 bases and J gave up 0 bases; unmatched junction bases: 21. The CDR3 bases are TGTGCCAGCACTCGCCGGGACAGATACCAAAAATTTTCTAGCAATCAGCCCCAGCATTTT. Translated, it gives CASTRRDRYQKFSSNQPQHF.